A single sample gave rise to the 17 T cell receptor beta chains below, sequenced in a study of OX40 agonist ivuxolimab in advanced cancers. Clones were read by immunoSEQ multiplex PCR, and TCRdb kept only the in-frame ones, dropping some. This sample has about 56,000 clones, with about nine tenths found just once. Material: CD4+ or CD8+ T cells sorted from blood, obtained in a trial of the OX40 agonist ivuxolimab. The receptors here all came from an adult with an advanced solid tumor such as melanoma, head and neck, liver or kidney cancer.

The chain employs TRBV19 and TRBJ2-1; TRBD2 matches 9 bases. Germline V CDR1 and CDR2: LNHDA, SQIVND (reference sequence). The CDR3 contains 13 residues. Trimming removed 10 bases from V and 2 bases from J; junction bases left unmatched: 3. DNA for the CDR3: TGTGCCACAGCTAGCGGGGCCTACAATGAGCAGTTCTTC. Translated, it gives CATASGAYNEQFF.

J is TRBJ1-1 and V is TRBV5-6, with 7 bases that match TRBD1. Germline CDR1 SGHDT, CDR2 YYEEEE. The CDR3 extends over 18 amino acids. V shed 1 base, J shed 5 bases, and the junction held 17 bases outside the gene matches. The CDR3 DNA reads TGTGCCAGCAGCTTGTATGGGAGGGGGCCATCCTTTAAGACTGAAGCTTTCTTT. Translation: CASSLYGRGPSFKTEAFF.

This clone was recorded a few times. The rearrangement links TRBV19 to TRBJ2-7; 9 nucleotides align to TRBD1. This CDR3 contains 12 residues. Unmatched junction bases numbered 1, after V lost 4 bases and J lost 6 bases. Looked up from germline, CDR1 is LNHDA and CDR2 is SQIVND (reference sequence). The DNA of the CDR3 is TGTGCCAGTAGTAGGACAGGGGCCGAGCAGTACTTC. Translation: CASSRTGAEQYF.

The chain is built from TRBV7-9 and TRBJ2-5, with D possibly TRBD2 on 7 matching bases. The V and J ends lost 10 bases and 4 bases respectively, with 10 bases between them. Germline V gene sequence: CDR1 SEHNR, CDR2 FQNEAQ (reference sequence). The CDR3 consists of 11 residues. CDR3 protein: CATRGAETQYF. The DNA of the CDR3 is TGTGCCACCCGGGGGGCAGAGACCCAGTACTTC.

This clone was found a few times. The chain has TRBV5-8 and TRBJ1-3; the D is unclear. CDR1 SGHTS and CDR2 YDEGEE come from the germline V gene. The CDR3 length is 11 residues. Trimming took 0 bases from V and 8 from J, leaving 3 bases between them. For the CDR3, the DNA is TGTGCCAGCAGCTTGGTATACACCATATATTTT. This gives the protein CASSLVYTIYF.

The V gene is TRBV11-2, the J gene TRBJ2-5; 8 bases align to TRBD1. This CDR3 is built from 17 residues. Germline V CDR1 and CDR2: SGHAT, FQNNGV. Trimming took 1 base from V and 4 from J; bases not matched to a gene: 11. The CDR3 here is CASSLGDRTQMGETQYF. The CDR3 DNA follows: TGTGCCAGCAGCTTAGGGGACAGGACACAAATGGGAGAGACCCAGTACTTC.

The gene calls are TRBV19 and TRBJ1-5, with D hard to call. Germline V CDR1 and CDR2: LNHDA, SQIVND (reference sequence). CDR3 length equals 14 residues. Trimming cost V 7 bases and J 0 bases, with 10 bases left between them. CDR3 amino acids: CASKTPYSNQPQHF. The CDR3 DNA reads as TGTGCCAGTAAAACACCGTATAGCAATCAGCCCCAGCATTTT.

This chain connects TRBV19 to TRBJ2-1; no clear D gene. The CDR3 loop spans 13 amino acids. In germline, CDR1 is LNHDA, CDR2 SQIVND (reference sequence). V was pared by 9 bases and J by 7 bases, with 16 bases between. CDR3 residues: CASTLTLGNEQFF. The CDR3 DNA follows: TGTGCCAGCACACTAACTCTTGGGAATGAGCAGTTCTTC. The full variable domain, with the rest looked up from reference TRBV19 and TRBJ2-1, is DGGITQSPKYLFRKEGQNVTLSCEQNLNHDAMYWYRQDPGQGLRLIYYSQIVNDFQKGDIAEGYSVSREKKESFPLTVTSAQKNPTAFYLCASTLTLGNEQFFGPGTRLTVL.

The chain carries TRBV6-5 and TRBJ1-4, with D possibly TRBD1 on 5 matching bases. This CDR3 has 16 amino acids. Germline V gene data show CDR1 as MNHEY and CDR2 as SVGAGI. Trimming cost V 0 bases and J 3 bases, with 11 bases left between them. The CDR3 spells CASSYSYRGPNEKLFF. CDR3 nucleotide sequence: TGTGCCAGCAGTTACTCGTACCGGGGACCTAATGAAAAACTGTTTTTT.

This chain connects TRBV6-1 to TRBJ2-6; D is undetermined. The CDR3 is 16 residues long. Germline CDR1 reads MNHNS; CDR2 reads SASEGT. The V end lost 5 bases, the J end lost 0 bases, and 11 bases lay between the germline ends. The CDR3: CASSKGLGSGANVLTF. CDR3 nucleotides: TGTGCCAGCAGTAAAGGGCTAGGCTCTGGGGCCAACGTCCTGACTTTC.

This clone was recorded once. This chain joins TRBV7-9 and TRBJ1-5, with D hard to call. Germline assignment: CDR1 SEHNR and CDR2 FQNEAQ (reference sequence). V shed 0 bases and J shed 0 bases, with 9 bases lying between them. The CDR3 runs 16 residues. The CDR3 sequence: CASSLALGPSNQPQHF. CDR3 bases: TGTGCCAGCAGCTTAGCGCTGGGTCCTAGCAATCAGCCCCAGCATTTT.

This chain uses TRBV7-9 with TRBJ2-5, with TRBD2 matching 13 bases. Germline CDR1 is SEHNR and CDR2 is FQNEAQ (reference sequence). After removal of 5 bases from V and 5 bases from J, the junction contained 5 bases not matched to a gene. The CDR3 is 15 amino acids. CDR3 in DNA: TGTGCCAGCAGCCCCGGACTAGCGGGAGACGAGACCCAGTACTTC. Protein sequence: CASSPGLAGDETQYF. Full variable domain (rest looked up from reference TRBV7-9 and TRBJ2-5): DTGVSQNPRHKITKRGQNVTFRCDPISEHNRLYWYRQTLGQGPEFLTYFQNEAQLEKSRLLSDRFSAERPKGSFSTLEIQRTEQGDSAMYLCASSPGLAGDETQYFGPGTRLLVL.

This clone was seen once. The gene calls are TRBV5-5 and TRBJ2-7, with D perhaps matching TRBD1 (5 bases). Trimming took off 4 bases at V and 7 bases at J, with 18 bases between the two ends. The CDR3 is 14 residues long. Per germline, CDR1 SGHKS and CDR2 YYEKEE (reference sequence). Written as DNA, the CDR3 is TGTGCCAGCAGCGATAAGGGCCCTCAGGGAGAGCAGTACTTC. Protein product: CASSDKGPQGEQYF.

The chain couples TRBV28 to TRBJ1-2; no clear D gene. CDR3 size: 11 residues. Trimming pared 5 bases from V and 1 base from J, leaving 2 bases between. CDR1 and CDR2 (germline): MDHEN, SYDVKM. The CDR3: CASSHNYGYTF. The CDR3 bases are TGTGCCAGCAGTCATAACTATGGCTACACCTTC.

V is TRBV5-4 and J is TRBJ1-3; D is ambiguous. The CDR3 has 11 residues. CDR1 SGHNT and CDR2 YYREEE come from the germline V gene (reference sequence). The V and J ends lost 4 bases and 2 bases respectively, with 1 base between them. The CDR3 protein is CASSTGNTIYF. The CDR3 region has the DNA TGTGCCAGCAGCACTGGAAACACCATATATTTT.

This chain uses TRBV28 with TRBJ2-3; 10 bases align to TRBD2. Germline V gene sequence: CDR1 MDHEN, CDR2 SYDVKM. The CDR3 loop spans 18 amino acids. Losses at the gene ends were 8 bases for V and 3 bases for J; bases not matched to a gene: 17. The DNA for the CDR3 is TGTGCCAGCGATACCGGGGTGCTAGCGGGAGTTGGGACAGATACGCAGTATTTT. It translates to CASDTGVLAGVGTDTQYF. Filled out from reference TRBV28 and TRBJ2-3, the complete variable domain reads DVKVTQSSRYLVKRTGEKVFLECVQDMDHENMFWYRQDPGLGLRLIYFSYDVKMKEKGDIPEGYSVSREKKERFSLILESASTNQTSMYLCASDTGVLAGVGTDTQYFGPGTRLTVL.

The genes are TRBV19 and TRBJ1-2; D remains unclear. From germline, CDR1 is LNHDA and CDR2 SQIVND (reference sequence). V lost 3 bases and J 8 bases, leaving 13 bases between the germline ends. This CDR3 spans 13 amino acids. The CDR3 here is CASSMTTGWGYTF. CDR3 sequence (DNA): TGTGCCAGTAGTATGACTACGGGTTGGGGCTACACCTTC.